This TCR beta chain comes out of a study of post-analysis software for immune sequencing data. General study findings and limits: Five TRBV segments occurring more often in patients than controls included TRBV5-6, TRBV5-1 and TRBV20-1. Patients with multiple sclerosis recorded significantly lower normalized Chao1 diversity than controls, the study found. Analysis by F measure revealed that same-batch samples clustered strongly together.

CDR1 and CDR2 (germline): DFQATT, SNEGSKA (reference sequence). This CDR3 is 14 amino acids long. Concerning this clonotype: Its antigen is still unknown. The junction differs from germline at one of its ends, possibly a read error.

Unique molecular identifiers were present in the TCR beta cDNA libraries. TCRdb reanalysed the PCR reads using MiXCR and keeps one entry per CDR3 protein. The sample records approximately 260,000 distinct CDR3 sequences, about 40% being singletons. This clonotype was sampled from a girl aged 5-17 years with multiple sclerosis. This chain uses TRBV20-1 with TRBJ1-3; D is ambiguous. The specimen sequenced was blood. The CDR3: CSASGRGSGDTIYF. The CDR3 bases are TGCAGTGCTAGCGGTCGAGGGTCTGGAGACACCATATATTTT.